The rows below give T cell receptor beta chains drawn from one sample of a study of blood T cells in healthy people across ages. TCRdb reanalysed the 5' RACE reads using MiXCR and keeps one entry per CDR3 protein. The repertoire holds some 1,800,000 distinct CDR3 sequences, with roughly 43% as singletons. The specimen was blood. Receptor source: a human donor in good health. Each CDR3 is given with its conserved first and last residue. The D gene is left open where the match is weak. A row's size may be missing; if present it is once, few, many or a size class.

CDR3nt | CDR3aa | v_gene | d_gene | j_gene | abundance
TGTGCCAGCAGCCAAGTCTGGGAAACTAGCGGCTGGGACGAGCAGTACTTC | CASSQVWETSGWDEQYF | TRBV4-2 | TRBD2 | TRBJ2-7 | NA
TGCAGTGCTAGGGTCAGGGGGCGAACTAATGAAAAACTGTTTTTT | CSARVRGRTNEKLFF | TRBV20-1 | TRBD1 | TRBJ1-4 | NA
TGTGCCAGCAGCCGACCGGACAGGTACAATGAGCAGTTCTTC | CASSRPDRYNEQFF | TRBV5-6 | TRBD1 | TRBJ2-1 | NA
TGTGCCAGCAGCCAAGTCCCGGCAGGGGGCGGGGAGCAGTACTTC | CASSQVPAGGGEQYF | TRBV3-1 | TRBD1 | TRBJ2-7 | NA
TGTGCCAGCAGTGAATGGGGCAGGGTCAATTCACCCCTCCACTTT | CASSEWGRVNSPLHF | TRBV25-1 | NA | TRBJ1-6 | few
TGCGCCAGCAGCCAACAGGTTTTGTGGTATGGCTACACCTTC | CASSQQVLWYGYTF | TRBV4-1 | NA | TRBJ1-2 | NA
TGTGCCAGCAGTCGCGTACAGGATATCTACGAGCAGTACTTC | CASSRVQDIYEQYF | TRBV21-1 | NA | TRBJ2-7 | once
TGTGCCATCAGTGAGACGGACCGGGACAGAAGTACCTACGAGCAGTACTTC | CAISETDRDRSTYEQYF | TRBV10-3 | TRBD1 | TRBJ2-7 | few
TGTGCCAGCAGCTTAGAAGGCCCAGCTTCTTACACCTTC | CASSLEGPASYTF | TRBV7-9 | NA | TRBJ1-2 | NA
TGTGCCAGCAGCTTAACCGGGACAGGGACCTACAATGAGCAGTTCTTC | CASSLTGTGTYNEQFF | TRBV7-9 | TRBD1 | TRBJ2-1 | NA
TGTGCCAGCAGCCCAGGGGTGCCAACAGGGTCGGGCCAAAACATTCAGTACTTC | CASSPGVPTGSGQNIQYF | TRBV3-1 | NA | TRBJ2-4 | NA
TGTGCCAGCAGCTTTTTGGGCATTCAGTACTTC | CASSFLGIQYF | TRBV5-6 | NA | TRBJ2-4 | few